This T cell receptor beta chain is from a study of PD-1 blockade in classical Hodgkin lymphoma. Study-wide context: With a 2-week interval, patients received intravenous nivolumab at 3 mg/kg. Overall study results and limits: By cycle point C4D1, TCR diversity had risen significantly in CD4+ cells (but not CD8+ cells).

Each and every patient relapsed after autologous stem cell transplantation, and patients got differing brentuximab vedotin exposure. The patients, who had relapsed/refractory classical Hodgkin lymphoma, achieved best responses of complete response, partial response or progressive disease. Sequenced by immunoSEQ multiplex PCR; TCRdb stores in-frame clones only, minus some. This sample has 45,000 to 55,000 clones, with about 84% found just once. In the case of this clone: Its matching antigen is unknown.

This sequence was found in a human donor with classical Hodgkin lymphoma. The sequences come from peripheral blood mononuclear cells (PBMCs), collected at baseline.

The CDR3: CASSWGTANTGELFF. In DNA, the CDR3 is TGTGCCAGCAGCTGGGGGACAGCGAACACCGGGGAGCTGTTTTTT. The chain recombines TRBV28 with TRBJ2-2; 7 bases agree with TRBD1. The ends lost 6 bases at V and 0 bases at J; junction bases unmatched: 4. The CDR3 has 15 residues. Looked up from germline, CDR1 is MDHEN and CDR2 is SYDVKM.